The 30 T cell receptor beta chains reported below all come from one sample, sequenced in a study of post-analysis software for immune sequencing data. Overall study results and limits: A few TRBV segments, TRBV5-6, TRBV5-1 and TRBV20-1 among them, were found more frequent in patients than controls.

Included in the TCR beta cDNA libraries were unique molecular identifiers. TCRdb re-derived calls from the PCR reads in MiXCR, one entry per CDR3 protein. The sample lists roughly 400,000 distinct CDR3 sequences, about 40% occurring once. No antigen has been identified for these receptors. The sample comprised blood. The receptor source for this set is a girl between 2 and 10 years old with multiple sclerosis.

This clonotype was counted between two and nine times. The chain uses TRBV29-1 and TRBJ2-1; 11 bases map to TRBD2. The trim removed 1 base at V and 6 bases at J, leaving 8 bases unmatched. There are 16 residues in the CDR3. Looked up from germline, CDR1 is SQVTM and CDR2 is ANQGSEA. This chain's CDR3 is CSVEALLAGEPNEQFF. CDR3 nucleotides: TGCAGCGTTGAAGCCTTACTAGCGGGAGAACCCAATGAGCAGTTCTTC.

This clonotype was seen more than once but under ten times. The CDR3 loop reads CSARGEGTYNEQFF. The DNA of the CDR3 is TGCAGTGCCCGCGGGGAGGGAACTTACAATGAGCAGTTCTTC. The J gene is TRBJ2-1, the V gene TRBV20-1; 7 bases are a match to TRBD2. Losses at the gene ends were 6 bases for V and 4 bases for J; bases not matched to a gene: 9. Germline V CDR1 and CDR2: DFQATT, SNEGSKA (reference sequence). The CDR3 is 14 residues long.

The gene calls are TRBV29-1 and TRBJ1-1; D is undetermined. V lost 7 bases and J 0 bases, leaving 9 bases between the germline ends. The CDR3 is 12 amino acids. Per germline, CDR1 SQVTM and CDR2 ANQGSEA. The CDR3 here is CSGINMNTEAFF. The CDR3 DNA sequence: TGCAGCGGGATAAATATGAACACTGAAGCTTTCTTT.

The chain has TRBV7-2 and TRBJ2-7; 7 nucleotides match TRBD1. The ends lost 3 bases at V and 7 bases at J; junction bases unmatched: 21. The CDR3 has 18 amino acids. Germline V lookup: CDR1 SGHTA, CDR2 FQGNSA. CDR3 DNA sequence: TGTGCCAGCAGCTTCCTCTCCCGGGAACAGGGGCCTCTACGGGAGCAGTACTTC. Translating gives CASSFLSREQGPLREQYF.

Remarks on this clonotype: A junction end diverges from the germline sequence, so it may reflect a read error. The V call is TRBV7-9, the J call TRBJ1-2; a weak D match, TRBD1 (5 bases). CDR3 length equals 13 residues. Germline loops: CDR1 SEHNR, CDR2 FQNEAQ (reference sequence). The CDR3 bases are TGTGCCAGCAGCCCGGGACGGAATTATGGCTACATCTTC. Translated, it gives CASSPGRNYGYIF.

The chain combines TRBV28 with TRBJ1-5, with unresolved D. V lost 7 bases and J 4 bases, leaving 14 bases between the germline ends. This CDR3 spans 14 amino acids. The germline gives CDR1 MDHEN, CDR2 SYDVKM. The CDR3 spells CASTQAGSNQPQHF. DNA of the CDR3: TGTGCCAGCACCCAGGCCGGGAGTAATCAGCCCCAGCATTTT.

This clonotype was seen only once. The rearrangement uses TRBV12-3 or TRBV12-4 and TRBJ1-2; maybe TRBD1 (5 bases). V was trimmed by 3 bases and J by 5 bases, leaving 16 bases between them. This CDR3 has 15 amino acids. The CDR3 reads CASSFEVWDPYGYTF. The CDR3 region has the DNA TGTGCCAGCAGTTTCGAGGTCTGGGACCCGTATGGCTACACCTTC.

This clonotype was picked up a small number of times. J is TRBJ1-1 and V is TRBV12-3 or TRBV12-4; 8 bases are a match to TRBD1. J was trimmed by 4 bases and V by 3 bases; bases with no gene match: 7. The CDR3 is made up of 15 amino acids. The CDR3 DNA follows: TGTGCCAGCAGTTTCCGGACAGGGAGGGGCACTGAAGCTTTCTTT. The encoded protein is CASSFRTGRGTEAFF.

Only a few counts were recorded for this clonotype. The genes are TRBV6-1 and TRBJ2-7; 8 positions match TRBD1. Germline V gene sequence: CDR1 MNHNS, CDR2 SASEGT. The V segment lost 7 bases and the J segment 1 base; nucleotides outside the gene matches: 6. CDR3 length equals 14 residues. This chain's CDR3 is CASIPGGTSYEQYF. CDR3 bases: TGTGCCAGCATCCCAGGGGGCACTTCCTACGAGCAGTACTTC.

The chain uses TRBV21-1 and TRBJ2-7. TRBV21-1 is shown as a pseudogene. CDR3 length equals 16 residues. The CDR3 DNA is TGTGCCAGCAGCAAAGCGCCGGGGTTAGGCTCCTACGAGCAGTACTTC. Translating it yields CASSKAPGLGSYEQYF.

The gene calls are TRBV9 and TRBJ2-7; D gene uncertain. The V gene lost 0 bases and the J gene lost 0 bases, with 7 bases spanning the gap. The germline V gene has CDR1 SGDLS and CDR2 YYNGEE. The CDR3 consists of 14 residues. The CDR3: CASSVGPSSYEQYF. CDR3 nucleotides: TGTGCCAGCAGCGTAGGTCCGAGCTCCTACGAGCAGTACTTC. The variable domain in full, completed from reference TRBV9 and TRBJ2-7, reads DSGVTQTPKHLITATGQRVTLRCSPRSGDLSVYWYQQSLDQGLQFLIQYYNGEERAKGNILERFSAQQFPDLHSELNLSSLELGDSALYFCASSVGPSSYEQYFGPGTRLTVT.

This clonotype was seen more than once but under ten times. This sequence joins TRBV10-3 and TRBJ2-4, with a tentative D call TRBD1 (5 bases). V lost 2 bases and J 0 bases, leaving 11 bases between the germline ends. The CDR3 has 16 residues. The V gene's germline CDR1 is ENHRY and CDR2 SYGVKD. The CDR3 sequence is CAISEDDSVAKNIQYF. As DNA, the CDR3 is TGTGCCATCAGTGAGGACGACAGTGTAGCCAAAAACATTCAGTACTTC.

This chain links TRBV28 with TRBJ2-5, with no clear D. The tail of the sequence fits TRBJ2-7 better, so the J call may be wrong. The length of the CDR3 is 12 residues. Germline CDR1 MDHEN, CDR2 SYDVKM. The CDR3 DNA reads TGTGCCAGCAGTCCGCTTTTAGACGAGCAGTACTTC. It specifies CASSPLLDEQYF.

The table lists this clonotype with a few counts. V is TRBV29-1 and J is TRBJ2-5; a weak D match, TRBD2 (5 bases). The CDR3 covers 11 residues. The germline V gene has CDR1 SQVTM and CDR2 ANQGSEA. V dropped 7 bases and J dropped 2 bases, with 8 bases sitting between them. CDR3 bases: TGCAGCGCGGGAAGTCAAGAGACCCAGTACTTC. Its protein product is CSAGSQETQYF.

CDR3 nucleotide sequence: TGCAGTGCAAAGACTAGCGGGAGGGTTTACAATGAGCAGTTCTTC. It is translated as CSAKTSGRVYNEQFF. The rearrangement links TRBV20-1 to TRBJ2-1; 14 bases line up with TRBD2. Germline loops: CDR1 DFQATT, CDR2 SNEGSKA (reference sequence). The junction had 5 bases not matched to a gene; V was cut back by 6 bases and J by 4 bases. The CDR3 spans 15 residues.

The V call is TRBV21-1, the J call TRBJ2-5; the DNA was not used to check the table's D call, TRBD1. TRBV21-1 is described as a pseudogene. The CDR3 sequence is 17 residues long. The CDR3 reads CASSPHEGTATQETQYF. Here the CDR3 DNA reads TGTGCCAGCAGCCCCCACGAGGGGACGGCAACTCAAGAGACCCAGTACTTC.

V usage is TRBV12-3 or TRBV12-4 and J usage is TRBJ2-3; 8 bases are a match to TRBD2. The ends lost 1 base at V and 8 bases at J; junction bases unmatched: 11. The CDR3 is made up of 16 amino acids. CDR3: CASSLGIQAGAGTQYF. In DNA form, the CDR3 reads TGTGCCAGCAGTTTAGGTATTCAAGCGGGGGCGGGTACGCAGTATTTT.

Comments on this clonotype: This may arise from a read error, as a much more abundant clone is one base away. The missing conserved phenylalanine or tryptophan at the end of this CDR3 makes a read error likely. The chain employs TRBV5-4 and TRBJ2-5; D gene unclear. Trimming left V 2 bases short and J 3 bases short, with 2 bases between. CDR1 and CDR2 from the germline V gene are SGHNT and YYREEE (reference sequence). This CDR3 comprises 11 residues. The CDR3 loop is CASSFEETQYC. CDR3 nucleotides: TGTGCCAGCAGCTTTGAAGAGACCCAGTACTGC.

This chain uses TRBV19 with TRBJ2-1; TRBD2 aligns across 11 bases. Germline V gene sequence: CDR1 LNHDA, CDR2 SQIVND (reference sequence). The CDR3 spans 14 residues. Trimming took 9 bases from V and 4 from J; bases not matched to a gene: 5. The CDR3, as DNA: TGTGCCAGACTAGCGGGAGAATTTTACAATGAGCAGTTCTTC. Protein: CARLAGEFYNEQFF. Full variable domain (remainder filled in from reference TRBV19 and TRBJ2-1): DGGITQSPKYLFRKEGQNVTLSCEQNLNHDAMYWYRQDPGQGLRLIYYSQIVNDFQKGDIAEGYSVSREKKESFPLTVTSAQKNPTAFYLCARLAGEFYNEQFFGPGTRLTVL.

J is TRBJ1-1 and V is TRBV5-1, with D possibly matching TRBD1 (5 bases). The ends were cut back, 4 bases at V and 11 bases at J, with 18 bases in the middle. This CDR3 is built from 13 residues. CDR1 and CDR2 (germline): SGHRS, YFSETQ. The CDR3 protein is CASSAGGTRRAFF. The CDR3 DNA sequence: TGCGCCAGCAGCGCGGGGGGGACCCGGAGGGCTTTCTTT.

In this sample, this clonotype turned up once. The rearrangement links TRBV7-2 to TRBJ2-1, with D perhaps TRBD1 (6 bases). CDR3 length: 14 residues. Deletions cut 0 bases from V and 6 bases from J, with 9 bases between. In germline, CDR1 is SGHTA, CDR2 FQGNSA. Here the CDR3 reads CASSLARTVNEQFF. CDR3 bases: TGTGCCAGCAGCTTAGCCCGGACAGTCAATGAGCAGTTCTTC. Complete variable domain (other parts from reference TRBV7-2 and TRBJ2-1): GAGVSQSPSNKVTEKGKDVELRCDPISGHTALYWYRQSLGQGLEFLIYFQGNSAPDKSGLPSDRFSAERTGGSVSTLTIQRTQQEDSAVYLCASSLARTVNEQFFGPGTRLTVL.

This clonotype was counted only a few times. This sequence joins TRBV25-1 and TRBJ2-5; TRBD1 or TRBD2 may be the D gene (5 bases each). Trimming pared 7 bases from V and 5 bases from J, leaving 11 bases between. The germline CDR1 and CDR2 sequences are MGHDK and SYGVNS. The CDR3 covers 12 residues. The CDR3 sequence: CASTPGRETQYF. Written as DNA, the CDR3 is TGTGCCAGCACCCCGGGACGGGAGACCCAGTACTTC.

The genes are TRBV27 and TRBJ2-3; D not certain. The CDR3 is 13 residues long. Trimming removed 1 base at V and 1 base at J, with 3 bases between. Germline V lookup: CDR1 MNHEY, CDR2 SMNVEV (reference sequence). CDR3 in amino acids: CASSLWGTDTQYF. The CDR3, as DNA: TGTGCCAGCAGTTTATGGGGCACAGATACGCAGTATTTT.

This clonotype turned up a few times. The chain couples TRBV7-8 to TRBJ2-7; no clear D gene. V was clipped by 4 bases and J by 6 bases, with 7 bases between them. This CDR3 region has 11 residues. The germline V gene encodes CDR1 SGHVS and CDR2 FQNEAQ. The CDR3, as DNA: TGTGCCAGCAGCTCGCCTCGCGAGCAGTACTTC. Protein product: CASSSPREQYF. Filled out from reference TRBV7-8 and TRBJ2-7, the complete variable domain reads GAGVSQSPRYKVAKRGQDVALRCDPISGHVSLFWYQQALGQGPEFLTYFQNEAQLDKSGLPSDRFFAERPEGSVSTLKIQRTQQEDSAVYLCASSSPREQYFGPGTRLTVT.

The chain links TRBV13 to TRBJ2-5; 8 bases match TRBD2. Germline V gene data show CDR1 as PRHDT and CDR2 as FYEKMQ (reference sequence). V trimming: 5 bases; J trimming: 2 bases; junction bases outside the gene matches: 13. The length of the CDR3 is 17 residues. DNA of the CDR3: TGTGCCAGCAGCCAAGACGGCCGGGGGGGACCGCAAGAGACCCAGTACTTC. Amino acid sequence: CASSQDGRGGPQETQYF.

The chain combines TRBV24-1 with TRBJ1-4; D ambiguous. The germline V gene has CDR1 KGHDR and CDR2 SFDVKD. The CDR3 extends over 14 amino acids. The V end lost 6 bases, the J end lost 10 bases, and 17 bases lay between the germline ends. The CDR3 spells CATSNSRELGKLFF. The CDR3, as DNA: TGTGCCACCAGTAATTCGAGGGAGCTCGGAAAACTGTTTTTT.

This clonotype has ten or more counts. The chain couples TRBV7-9 to TRBJ2-3; TRBD2 aligns across 10 bases. The junction had 9 bases not matched to a gene; V was cut back by 2 bases and J by 7 bases. There are 16 residues in the CDR3. Per the germline V gene, CDR1 is SEHNR and CDR2 is FQNEAQ (reference sequence). CDR3 coding DNA: TGTGCCAGCAGCTTAAGCCAAGCGGGGGGGCAGAATACGCAGTATTTT. Protein sequence: CASSLSQAGGQNTQYF.

The chain couples TRBV11-2 to TRBJ2-5, with D possibly TRBD2 on 5 matching bases. V shed 1 base and J shed 11 bases, with 20 bases lying between them. Germline V gives CDR1 SGHAT, CDR2 FQNNGV. The CDR3 totals 15 residues. CDR3 region: CASSLVDFGELEQYF. The CDR3 DNA is TGTGCCAGCAGCTTAGTGGATTTTGGGGAGTTGGAGCAGTACTTC.

CDR3 protein: CASSYEGQEIYEQYF. CDR3 sequence (DNA): TGTGCCAGCAGTTACGAAGGACAGGAGATTTACGAGCAGTACTTC. The chain links TRBV6-2 or TRBV6-3 to TRBJ2-7; 7 bases are shared with TRBD1. CDR1 MNHEY and CDR2 SVGEGT come from the germline V gene. V was clipped by 2 bases and J by 4 bases; unmatched bases: 8. CDR3 length: 15 residues.

This chain joins TRBV10-3 and TRBJ1-2; D might be TRBD1 (6 bases). The ends were cut back, 1 base at V and 6 bases at J, with 9 bases in the middle. The CDR3 loop spans 13 amino acids. Germline V gene sequence: CDR1 ENHRY, CDR2 SYGVKD. Written as DNA, the CDR3 is TGTGCCATCAGTGAGTTGGCAGGGGATGGCTACACCTTC. As protein: CAISELAGDGYTF.